The following is a TCR beta chain sequence with its context. There are 17 residues in the CDR3. The germline CDR1 and CDR2 sequences are SGHTS and YDEGEE. Trimming removed 3 bases from V and 7 bases from J; junction bases left unmatched: 8. The sample belongs to a study of blood T cell repertoires in COVID-19. At the level of the study: The study drew acute and convalescent COVID-19 samples from the United States, Italy and Spain. T cells, B-cell-depleted T cells, or PBMCs supplied cDNA or gDNA.

Produced via immunoSEQ multiplex PCR; TCRdb's table is partial and in-frame only. The table includes approximately 65,000 clones, 88% detected once. V and J are TRBV5-8 and TRBJ2-3; 16 nucleotides align to TRBD2. The sample was peripheral blood. This receptor was taken from a human donor in a cohort sampled during active COVID-19. The CDR3 region is CASSSPGTSGGAYTQYF. The DNA for the CDR3 is TGTGCCAGCAGCTCCCCCGGGACTAGCGGGGGGGCGTATACGCAGTATTTT.